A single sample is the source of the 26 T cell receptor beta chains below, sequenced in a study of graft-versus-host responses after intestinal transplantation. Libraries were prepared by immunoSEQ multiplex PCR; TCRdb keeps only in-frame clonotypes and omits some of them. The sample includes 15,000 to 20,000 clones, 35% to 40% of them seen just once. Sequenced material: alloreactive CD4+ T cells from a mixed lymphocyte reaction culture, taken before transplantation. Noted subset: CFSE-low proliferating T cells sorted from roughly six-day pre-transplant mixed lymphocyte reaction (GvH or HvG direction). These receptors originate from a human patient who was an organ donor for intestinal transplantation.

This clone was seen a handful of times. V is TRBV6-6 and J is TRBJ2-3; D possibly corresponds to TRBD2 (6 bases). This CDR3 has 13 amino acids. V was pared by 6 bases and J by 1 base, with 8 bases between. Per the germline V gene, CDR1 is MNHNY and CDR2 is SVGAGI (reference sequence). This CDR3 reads CASRRDGTDTQYF. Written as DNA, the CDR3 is TGTGCCAGCAGGCGGGACGGCACAGATACGCAGTATTTT.

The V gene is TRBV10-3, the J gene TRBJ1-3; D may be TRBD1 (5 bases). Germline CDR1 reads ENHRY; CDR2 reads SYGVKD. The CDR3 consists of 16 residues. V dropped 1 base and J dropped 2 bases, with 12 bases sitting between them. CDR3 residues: CAISEFLGPTGNTIYF. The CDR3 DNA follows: TGTGCCATCAGTGAGTTCTTGGGACCTACTGGAAACACCATATATTTT.

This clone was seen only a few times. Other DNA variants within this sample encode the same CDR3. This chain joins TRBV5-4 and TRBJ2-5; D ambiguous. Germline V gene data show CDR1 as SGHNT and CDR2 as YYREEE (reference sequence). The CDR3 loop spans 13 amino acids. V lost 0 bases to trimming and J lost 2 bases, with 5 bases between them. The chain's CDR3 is CASSLGPQETQYF. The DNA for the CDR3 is TGTGCCAGCAGCTTGGGACCGCAAGAGACCCAGTACTTC.

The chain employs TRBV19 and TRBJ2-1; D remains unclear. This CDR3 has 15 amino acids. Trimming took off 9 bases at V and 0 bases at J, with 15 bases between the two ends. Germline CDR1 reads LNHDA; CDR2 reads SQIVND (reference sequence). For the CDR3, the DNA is TGTGCCAGCCGGACCCACCTTAGCTCCTACAATGAGCAGTTCTTC. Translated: CASRTHLSSYNEQFF. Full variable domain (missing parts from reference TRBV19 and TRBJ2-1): DGGITQSPKYLFRKEGQNVTLSCEQNLNHDAMYWYRQDPGQGLRLIYYSQIVNDFQKGDIAEGYSVSREKKESFPLTVTSAQKNPTAFYLCASRTHLSSYNEQFFGPGTRLTVL.

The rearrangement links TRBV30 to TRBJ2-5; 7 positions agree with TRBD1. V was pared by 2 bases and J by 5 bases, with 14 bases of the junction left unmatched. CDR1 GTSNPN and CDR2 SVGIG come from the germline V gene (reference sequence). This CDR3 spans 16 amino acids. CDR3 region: CAWSLAPGRGYETQYF. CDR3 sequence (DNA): TGTGCCTGGAGTCTCGCCCCAGGCAGGGGGTACGAGACCCAGTACTTC. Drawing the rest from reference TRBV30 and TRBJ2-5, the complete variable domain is SQTIHQWPATLVQPVGSPLSLECTVEGTSNPNLYWYRQAAGRGLQLLFYSVGIGQISSEVPQNLSASRPQDRQFILSSKKLLLSDSGFYLCAWSLAPGRGYETQYFGPGTRLLVL.

The CDR3 sequence: CSAPPASGGRDTQYF. The CDR3, as DNA: TGCAGCGCCCCACCCGCTAGCGGGGGACGTGATACGCAGTATTTT. The V and J genes are TRBV29-1 and TRBJ2-3; the match to TRBD2 covers 10 bases. V was clipped by 7 bases and J by 6 bases; unmatched bases: 13. This CDR3 region has 15 residues. Germline V gene lookup returns CDR1 SQVTM and CDR2 ANQGSEA.

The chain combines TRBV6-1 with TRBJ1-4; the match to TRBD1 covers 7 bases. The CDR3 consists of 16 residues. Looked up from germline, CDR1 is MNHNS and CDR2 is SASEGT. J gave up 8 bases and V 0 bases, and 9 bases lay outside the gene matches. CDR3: CASSEAWGQSTEKLFF. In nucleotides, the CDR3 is TGTGCCAGCAGTGAAGCATGGGGACAGTCTACCGAAAAACTGTTTTTT.

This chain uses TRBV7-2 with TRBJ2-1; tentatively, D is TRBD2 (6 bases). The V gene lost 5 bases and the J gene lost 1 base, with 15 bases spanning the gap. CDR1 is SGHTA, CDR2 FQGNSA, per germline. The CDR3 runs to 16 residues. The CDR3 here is CASSLGLAMSYNEQFF. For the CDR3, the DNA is TGTGCCAGCAGCCTGGGGCTAGCGATGTCCTACAATGAGCAGTTCTTC.

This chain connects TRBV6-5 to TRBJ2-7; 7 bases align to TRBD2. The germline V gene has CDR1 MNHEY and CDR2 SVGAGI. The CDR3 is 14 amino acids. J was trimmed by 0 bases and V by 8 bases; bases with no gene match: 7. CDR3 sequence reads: CASSLGGDSYEQYF. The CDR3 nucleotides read TGTGCCAGCTCGCTGGGGGGGGACTCCTACGAGCAGTACTTC.

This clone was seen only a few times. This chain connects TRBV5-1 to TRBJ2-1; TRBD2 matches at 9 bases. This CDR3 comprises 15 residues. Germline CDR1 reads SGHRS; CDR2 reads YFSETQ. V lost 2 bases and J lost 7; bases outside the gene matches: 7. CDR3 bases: TGCGCCAGCAGCTTCGATCTAGCGGGAAGGAATGAGCAGTTCTTC. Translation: CASSFDLAGRNEQFF.

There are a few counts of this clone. The CDR3, as DNA: TGTGCCAGCAGCTTAACCGGACTAGCGGGGTACAATGAGCAGTTCTTC. It encodes CASSLTGLAGYNEQFF. The chain employs TRBV7-2 and TRBJ2-1; 12 nucleotides line up with TRBD2. The CDR3 has 16 residues. From germline, CDR1 is SGHTA and CDR2 FQGNSA. J gave up 4 bases and V 2 bases, and 3 bases lay outside the gene matches.

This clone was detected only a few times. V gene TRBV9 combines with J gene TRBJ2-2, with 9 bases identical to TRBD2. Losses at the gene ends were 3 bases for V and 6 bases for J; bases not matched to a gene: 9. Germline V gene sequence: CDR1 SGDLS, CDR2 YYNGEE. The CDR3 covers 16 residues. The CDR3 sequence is CASSALAGRWAGELFF. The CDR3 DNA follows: TGTGCCAGCAGCGCCCTAGCGGGAAGATGGGCCGGGGAGCTGTTTTTT.

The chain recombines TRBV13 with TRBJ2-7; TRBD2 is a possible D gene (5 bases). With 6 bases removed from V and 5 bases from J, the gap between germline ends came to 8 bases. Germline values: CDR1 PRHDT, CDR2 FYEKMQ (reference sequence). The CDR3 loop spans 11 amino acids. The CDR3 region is CASRGRDEQYF. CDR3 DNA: TGTGCCAGCAGGGGGAGAGACGAGCAGTACTTC.

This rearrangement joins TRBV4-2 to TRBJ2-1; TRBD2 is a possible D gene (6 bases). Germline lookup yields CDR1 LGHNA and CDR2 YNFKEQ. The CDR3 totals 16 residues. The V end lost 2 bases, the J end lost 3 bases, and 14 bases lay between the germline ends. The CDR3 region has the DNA TGTGCCAGCAGCCAAACGGGAGTACCCGGCTACAATGAGCAGTTCTTC. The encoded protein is CASSQTGVPGYNEQFF.

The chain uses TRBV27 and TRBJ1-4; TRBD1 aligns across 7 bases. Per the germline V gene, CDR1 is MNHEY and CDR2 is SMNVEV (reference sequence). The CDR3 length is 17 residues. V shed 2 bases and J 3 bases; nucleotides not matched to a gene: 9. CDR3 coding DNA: TGTGCCAGCAGTTTAAACGACAGGGTCATGTCTAATGAAAAACTGTTTTTT. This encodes CASSLNDRVMSNEKLFF.

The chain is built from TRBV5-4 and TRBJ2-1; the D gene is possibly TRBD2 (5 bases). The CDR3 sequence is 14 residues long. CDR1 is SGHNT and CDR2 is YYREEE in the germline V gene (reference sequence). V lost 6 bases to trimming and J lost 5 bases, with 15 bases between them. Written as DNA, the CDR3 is TGTGCCAGCAACTGGGGAGTAGGAAACAATGAGCAGTTCTTC. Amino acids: CASNWGVGNNEQFF.

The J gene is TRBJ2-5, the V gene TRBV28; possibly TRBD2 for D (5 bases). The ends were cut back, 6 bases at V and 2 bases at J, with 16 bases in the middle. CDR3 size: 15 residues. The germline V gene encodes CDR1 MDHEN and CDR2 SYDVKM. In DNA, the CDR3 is TGTGCCAGCAGCATCGGGAAGAATTTACAAGAGACCCAGTACTTC. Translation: CASSIGKNLQETQYF.

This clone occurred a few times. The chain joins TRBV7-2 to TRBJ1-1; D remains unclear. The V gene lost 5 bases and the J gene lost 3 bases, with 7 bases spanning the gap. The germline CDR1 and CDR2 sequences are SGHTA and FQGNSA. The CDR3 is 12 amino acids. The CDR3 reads CASSRGHTEAFF. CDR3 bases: TGTGCCAGCAGCCGAGGGCACACTGAAGCTTTCTTT.

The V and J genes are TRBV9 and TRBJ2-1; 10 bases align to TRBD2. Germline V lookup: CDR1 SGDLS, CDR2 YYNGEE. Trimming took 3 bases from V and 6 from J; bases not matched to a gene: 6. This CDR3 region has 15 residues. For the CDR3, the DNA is TGTGCCAGCAGCGCCCGAGCGGGAGGGCCCAATGAGCAGTTCTTC. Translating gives CASSARAGGPNEQFF.

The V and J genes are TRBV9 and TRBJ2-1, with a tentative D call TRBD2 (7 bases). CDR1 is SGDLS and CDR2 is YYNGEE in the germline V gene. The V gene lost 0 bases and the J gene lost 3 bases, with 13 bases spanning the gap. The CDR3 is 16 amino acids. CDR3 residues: CASSVGGGGGYNEQFF. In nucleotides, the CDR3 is TGTGCCAGCAGCGTAGGCGGGGGAGGGGGCTACAATGAGCAGTTCTTC.

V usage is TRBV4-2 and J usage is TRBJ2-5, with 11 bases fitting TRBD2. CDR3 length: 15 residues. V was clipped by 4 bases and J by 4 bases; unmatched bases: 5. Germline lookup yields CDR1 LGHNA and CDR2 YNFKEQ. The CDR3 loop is CASSPTSGSRETQYF. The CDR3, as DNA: TGTGCCAGCAGCCCTACTAGCGGGAGCCGAGAGACCCAGTACTTC.

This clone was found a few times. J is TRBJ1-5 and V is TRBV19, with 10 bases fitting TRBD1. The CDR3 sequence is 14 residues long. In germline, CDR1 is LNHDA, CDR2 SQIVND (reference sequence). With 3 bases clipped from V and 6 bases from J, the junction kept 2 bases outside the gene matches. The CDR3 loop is CASSMGTGVQPQHF. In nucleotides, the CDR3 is TGTGCCAGTAGTATGGGGACAGGGGTTCAGCCCCAGCATTTT.

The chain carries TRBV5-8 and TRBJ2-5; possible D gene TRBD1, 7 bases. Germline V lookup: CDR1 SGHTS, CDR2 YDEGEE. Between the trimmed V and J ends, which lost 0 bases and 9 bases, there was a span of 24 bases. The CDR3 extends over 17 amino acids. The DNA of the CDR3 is TGTGCCAGCAGCTTGGCTGGAGGGGGCTCGGGGTTTGAGCCCCAGTACTTC. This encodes CASSLAGGGSGFEPQYF. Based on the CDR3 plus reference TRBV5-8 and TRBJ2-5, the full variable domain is EAGVTQSPTHLIKTRGQQATLRCSPISGHTSVYWYQQALGLGLQFLLWYDEGEERNRGNFPPRFSGRQFPNYSSELNVNALELEDSALYLCASSLAGGGSGFEPQYFGPGTRLLVL.

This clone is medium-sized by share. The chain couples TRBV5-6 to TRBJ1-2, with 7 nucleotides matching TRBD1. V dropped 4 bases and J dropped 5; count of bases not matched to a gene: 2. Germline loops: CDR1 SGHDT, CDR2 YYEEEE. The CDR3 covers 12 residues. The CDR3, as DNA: TGTGCCAGCAGCCGGGACAGTTATGGCTACACCTTC. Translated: CASSRDSYGYTF.

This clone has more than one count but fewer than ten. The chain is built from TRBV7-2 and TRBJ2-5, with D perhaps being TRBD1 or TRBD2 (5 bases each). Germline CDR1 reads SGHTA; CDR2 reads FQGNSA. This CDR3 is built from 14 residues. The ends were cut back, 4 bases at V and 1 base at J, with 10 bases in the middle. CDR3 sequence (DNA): TGTGCCAGCAGCTGGGGACGGAGCCAAGAGACCCAGTACTTC. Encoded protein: CASSWGRSQETQYF.

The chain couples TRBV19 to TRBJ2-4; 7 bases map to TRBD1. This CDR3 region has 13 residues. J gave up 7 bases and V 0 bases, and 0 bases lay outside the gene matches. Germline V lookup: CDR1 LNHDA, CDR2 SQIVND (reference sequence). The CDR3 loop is CASSIETGNIQYF. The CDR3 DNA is TGTGCCAGTAGTATAGAGACAGGGAACATTCAGTACTTC.